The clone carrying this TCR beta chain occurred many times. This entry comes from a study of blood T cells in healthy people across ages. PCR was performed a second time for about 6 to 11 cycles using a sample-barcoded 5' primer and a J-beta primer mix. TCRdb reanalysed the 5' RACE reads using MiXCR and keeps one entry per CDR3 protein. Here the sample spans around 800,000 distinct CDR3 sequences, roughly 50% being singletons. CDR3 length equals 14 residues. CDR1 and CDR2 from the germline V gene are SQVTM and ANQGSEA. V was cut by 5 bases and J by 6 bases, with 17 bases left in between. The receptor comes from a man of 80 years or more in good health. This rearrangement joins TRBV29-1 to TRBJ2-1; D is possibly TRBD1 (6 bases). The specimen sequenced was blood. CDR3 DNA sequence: TGCAGCGTTACTCCCCAGGGACACGTCAATGAGCAGTTCTTC. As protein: CSVTPQGHVNEQFF.